This T cell receptor beta chain was captured in a study of cytomegalovirus exposure and HLA in healthy donors. Whole-study results and caveats: Because they were indistinguishable, some V segments, including TRBV6-2 and TRBV6-3, were excluded. Most TCR sequences showed up rarely, but some public TCRs showed up in many donors. In a later analysis, several top co-occurrence clusters appeared linked to parvovirus B19, influenza, CMV and Epstein-Barr virus.

Notes on this clone: Its antigen is not known.

The CDR3 is made up of 13 amino acids. Germline CDR1 reads MNHEY; CDR2 reads SMNVEV (reference sequence). Trimming stripped 3 bases from V and 11 bases from J, with 13 bases between. The PCR used 60 Vbeta and 13 Jbeta primers. Generated by immunoSEQ multiplex PCR, the TCRdb table keeps only in-frame clones and is missing some. Of about 210,000 clones in the sample, around 80% were seen once. The gene calls are TRBV27 and TRBJ1-4; D gene uncertain. The sequence was obtained from a boy between 10 and 17 years old in good health and CMV-seronegative. The specimen was PBMCs. In nucleotides, the CDR3 is TGTGCCAGCAGTTTGGCGGTAATGAGGAAACTGTTTTTT. Residues: CASSLAVMRKLFF.